A selection of T cell receptor beta chains follows, all from one sample in a study of blood T cell repertoires in COVID-19. Assay used: immunoSEQ multiplex PCR; TCRdb lists only in-frame clones, some missing. The repertoire holds around 290,000 clones, with around 90% as singletons. Sequencing was carried out using PBMCs or T cells enriched from blood (not recorded which). The receptors shown here come from a woman aged 40 to 55 who had recovered from COVID-19. CDR3s include the opening cysteine and the closing phenylalanine or tryptophan. The D gene is left open where the match is weak. A clone size is listed for some rows: how often the clone was seen (once, few, many), or a class if it is expanded.

v_call	clone_size	d_call	j_call	cdr3_nt	cdr3_aa
TRBV2	-	-	TRBJ2-5	TGTGCCAGCAAAGGGGGTGGCGAAGAGACCCAGTACTTC	CASKGGGEETQYF
TRBV5-1	-	-	TRBJ2-7	TGCGCCAGCAGCCGGACACCCTCGAGCTCCTACGAGCAGTACTTC	CASSRTPSSSYEQYF
TRBV12-5	-	-	TRBJ1-6	TGTGCTAGTGGCTATGAACAGGGTTCACCCCTCCACTTT	CASGYEQGSPLHF
TRBV19	-	TRBD1	TRBJ2-1	TGTGCCAGTAGTATGGGACAGAGTAACAATGAGCAGTTCTTC	CASSMGQSNNEQFF
TRBV7-6	-	-	TRBJ2-7	TGTGCCAGCAGTCCACTTGGGAGGGGGTACGAGCAGTACTTC	CASSPLGRGYEQYF
TRBV11-1	-	TRBD1	TRBJ1-2	TGTGCCAGCAGCCCCGGACAGGGATCGCACTATGGCTACACCTTC	CASSPGQGSHYGYTF
TRBV5-1	-	-	TRBJ2-2	TGCGCCAGCAGCACTACCGTCGCGAACACCGGGGAGCTGTTTTTT	CASSTTVANTGELFF
TRBV4-1	-	-	TRBJ1-3	TGCGCCAGCAGCCTCCGACAGGCGGGTAACTCTGGAAACACCATATATTTT	CASSLRQAGNSGNTIYF
TRBV19	-	-	TRBJ2-5	TGTGCCTGCAAAATGAACTATGAAGAGACCCAGTACTTC	CACKMNYEETQYF
TRBV5-1	-	TRBD1	TRBJ2-7	TGCGCCAGCAGCTTATACACAGGGGGCCTAACCTACGAGCAGTACTTC	CASSLYTGGLTYEQYF
TRBV3-1/TRBV3-2	-	-	TRBJ1-1	TGTGCCAGCAGCCAAGATTTCGGGCCCAGGGGTGGGAGAACTGAAGCTTTCTTT	CASSQDFGPRGGRTEAFF
TRBV14	once	-	TRBJ2-7	TGTGCCAGCAGCCAAGGACAATTCCCCGGCTACGAGCAGTACTTC	CASSQGQFPGYEQYF
TRBV2	few	TRBD2	TRBJ2-3	TGTGCTTGGGGGGGGAGCACAGATACGCAGTATTTT	CAWGGSTDTQYF
TRBV30	-	TRBD2	TRBJ2-1	TGTGCCTGGAGTGTAGGTAGCGGGAGGGCCTATGAGCAGTTCTTC	CAWSVGSGRAYEQFF
TRBV28	once	-	TRBJ1-1	TGTGCCAGCTCCAGGCGACGTGAAGCTTTCTTT	CASSRRREAFF
TRBV12-3/TRBV12-4	once	-	TRBJ1-3	TGTGCCAGCAAGAACAGGGCTGGAAACACCATATATTTT	CASKNRAGNTIYF
TRBV7-2	-	-	TRBJ1-5	TGTGCCAGCAGCTTAGGAGGGGGTCTTGGTCAGCCCCAGCATTTT	CASSLGGGLGQPQHF
TRBV4-1	-	-	TRBJ1-1	TGCGCCAGCAGCCATCAGGTCAGACTGAACACTGAAGCTTTCTTT	CASSHQVRLNTEAFF
TRBV9	-	TRBD1	TRBJ2-3	TGTGCCAGCAGTGAATCGAACAGGGGTTTGGATACGCAGTATTTT	CASSESNRGLDTQYF
TRBV5-1	-	-	TRBJ1-1	TGCGCCAGCAGCTTCCCGACAGCCACTGAAGCTTTCTTT	CASSFPTATEAFF